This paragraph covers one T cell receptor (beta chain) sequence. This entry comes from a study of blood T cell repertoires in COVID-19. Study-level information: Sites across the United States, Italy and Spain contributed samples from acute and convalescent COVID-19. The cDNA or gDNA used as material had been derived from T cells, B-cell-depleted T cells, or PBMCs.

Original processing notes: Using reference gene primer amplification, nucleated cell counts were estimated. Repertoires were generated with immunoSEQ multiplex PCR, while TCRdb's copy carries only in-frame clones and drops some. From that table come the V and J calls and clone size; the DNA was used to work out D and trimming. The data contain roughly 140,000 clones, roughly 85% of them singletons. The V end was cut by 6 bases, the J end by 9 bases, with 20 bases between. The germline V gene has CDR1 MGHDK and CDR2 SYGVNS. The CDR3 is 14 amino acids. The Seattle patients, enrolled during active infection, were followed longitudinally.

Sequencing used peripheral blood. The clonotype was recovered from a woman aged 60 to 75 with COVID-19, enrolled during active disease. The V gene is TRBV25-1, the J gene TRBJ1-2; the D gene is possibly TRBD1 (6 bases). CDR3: CASRKSGTSGSYTF. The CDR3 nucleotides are TGTGCCAGCAGGAAATCCGGGACATCAGGGAGCTACACCTTC.